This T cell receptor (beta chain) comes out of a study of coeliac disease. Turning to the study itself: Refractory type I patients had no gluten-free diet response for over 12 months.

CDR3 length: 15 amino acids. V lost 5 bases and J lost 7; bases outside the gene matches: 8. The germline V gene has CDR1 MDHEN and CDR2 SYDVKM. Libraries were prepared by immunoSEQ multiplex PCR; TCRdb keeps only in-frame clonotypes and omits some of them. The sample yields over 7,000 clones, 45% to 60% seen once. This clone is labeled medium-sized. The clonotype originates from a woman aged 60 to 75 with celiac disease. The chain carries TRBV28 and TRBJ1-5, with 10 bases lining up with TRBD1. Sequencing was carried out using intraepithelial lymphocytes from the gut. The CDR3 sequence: CASSQRQGAWQPQHF. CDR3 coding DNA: TGTGCCAGCAGTCAAAGACAGGGGGCCTGGCAGCCCCAGCATTTT.